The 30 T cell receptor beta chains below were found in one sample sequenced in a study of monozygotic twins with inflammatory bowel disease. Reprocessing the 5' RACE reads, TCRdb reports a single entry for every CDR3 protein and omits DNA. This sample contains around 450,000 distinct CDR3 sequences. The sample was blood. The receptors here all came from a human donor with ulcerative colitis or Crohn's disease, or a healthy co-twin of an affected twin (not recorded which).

The CDR3 spells CAISEYPYNEQFF. This chain joins TRBV10-3 and TRBJ2-1. The CDR3 loop spans 13 amino acids. From germline, CDR1 is ENHRY and CDR2 SYGVKD.

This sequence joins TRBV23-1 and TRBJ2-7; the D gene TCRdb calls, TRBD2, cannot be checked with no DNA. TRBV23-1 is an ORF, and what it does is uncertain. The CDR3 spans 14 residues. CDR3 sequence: CASSPAGGANEQYF.

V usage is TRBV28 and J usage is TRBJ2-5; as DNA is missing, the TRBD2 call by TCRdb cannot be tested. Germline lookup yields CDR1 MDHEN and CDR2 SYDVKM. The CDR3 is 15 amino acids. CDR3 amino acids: CASSPTLRAQETQYF. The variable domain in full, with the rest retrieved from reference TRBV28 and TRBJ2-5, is DVKVTQSSRYLVKRTGEKVFLECVQDMDHENMFWYRQDPGLGLRLIYFSYDVKMKEKGDIPEGYSVSREKKERFSLILESASTNQTSMYLCASSPTLRAQETQYFGPGTRLLVL.

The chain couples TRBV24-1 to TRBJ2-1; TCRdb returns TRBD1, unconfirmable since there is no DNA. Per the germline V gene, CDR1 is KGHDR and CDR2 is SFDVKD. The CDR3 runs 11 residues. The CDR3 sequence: CATLGGRRQFF.

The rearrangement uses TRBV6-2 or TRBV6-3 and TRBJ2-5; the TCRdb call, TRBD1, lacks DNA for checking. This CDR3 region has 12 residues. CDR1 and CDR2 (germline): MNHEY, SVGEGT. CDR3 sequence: CASSQGRETQYF.

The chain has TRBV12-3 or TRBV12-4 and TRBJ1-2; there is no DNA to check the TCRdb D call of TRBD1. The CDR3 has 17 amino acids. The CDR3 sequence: CASSPKIDRGRPYGYTF.

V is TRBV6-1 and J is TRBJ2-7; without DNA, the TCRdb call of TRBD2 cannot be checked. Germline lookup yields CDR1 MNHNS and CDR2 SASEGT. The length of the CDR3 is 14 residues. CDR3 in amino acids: CASSPGEFVYEQYF.

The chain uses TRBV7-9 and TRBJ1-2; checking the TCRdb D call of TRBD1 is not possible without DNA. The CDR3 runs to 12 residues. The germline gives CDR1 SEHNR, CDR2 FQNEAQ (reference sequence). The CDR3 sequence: CASSLGQAFYTF.

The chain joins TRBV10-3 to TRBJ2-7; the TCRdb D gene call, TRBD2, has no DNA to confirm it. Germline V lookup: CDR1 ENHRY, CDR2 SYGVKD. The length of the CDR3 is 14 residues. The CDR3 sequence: CAISESGPTYEQYF.

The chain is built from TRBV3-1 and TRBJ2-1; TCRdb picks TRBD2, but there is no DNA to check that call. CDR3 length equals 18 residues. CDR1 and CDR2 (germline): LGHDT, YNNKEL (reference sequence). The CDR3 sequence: CASSPGNLADPGKNEQFF.

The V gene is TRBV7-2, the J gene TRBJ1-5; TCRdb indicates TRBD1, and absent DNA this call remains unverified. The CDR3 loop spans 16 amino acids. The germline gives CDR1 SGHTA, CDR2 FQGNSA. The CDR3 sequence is CASSLEGGLGNQPQHF.

CDR3 region: CSVAAWGTRTNEQFF. J is TRBJ2-1 and V is TRBV29-1; without DNA, the TCRdb call of TRBD2 cannot be checked. This CDR3 contains 15 residues. Germline V gene lookup returns CDR1 SQVTM and CDR2 ANQGSEA.

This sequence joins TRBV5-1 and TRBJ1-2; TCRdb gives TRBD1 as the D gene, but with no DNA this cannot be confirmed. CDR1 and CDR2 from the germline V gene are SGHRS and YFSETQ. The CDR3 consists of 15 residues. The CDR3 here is CASSQVAQGMYGYTF.

CDR3 sequence: CASSKGGTGVEDTQYF. J is TRBJ2-3 and V is TRBV9; TCRdb reports TRBD1, a call that lacks DNA to check it against. Per germline, CDR1 SGDLS and CDR2 YYNGEE. The CDR3 is 16 amino acids.

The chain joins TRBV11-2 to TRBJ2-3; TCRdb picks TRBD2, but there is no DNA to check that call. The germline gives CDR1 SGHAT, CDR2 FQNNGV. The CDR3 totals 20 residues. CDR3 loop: CASTLGIKGRLAGRTDTQYF.

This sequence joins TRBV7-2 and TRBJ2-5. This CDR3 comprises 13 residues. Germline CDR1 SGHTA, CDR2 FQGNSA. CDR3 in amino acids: CASSFRMSETQYF.

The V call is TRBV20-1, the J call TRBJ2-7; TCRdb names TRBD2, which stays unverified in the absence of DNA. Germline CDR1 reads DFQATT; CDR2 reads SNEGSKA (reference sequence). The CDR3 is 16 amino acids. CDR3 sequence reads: CSARDPRSRRSYEQYF.

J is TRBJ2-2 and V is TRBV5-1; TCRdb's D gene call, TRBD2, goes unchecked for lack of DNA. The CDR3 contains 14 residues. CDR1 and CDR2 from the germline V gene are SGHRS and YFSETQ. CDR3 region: CASSLGPDTGELFF. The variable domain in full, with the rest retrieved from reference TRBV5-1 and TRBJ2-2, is KAGVTQTPRYLIKTRGQQVTLSCSPISGHRSVSWYQQTPGQGLQFLFEYFSETQRNKGNFPGRFSGRQFSNSRSEMNVSTLELGDSALYLCASSLGPDTGELFFGEGSRLTVL.

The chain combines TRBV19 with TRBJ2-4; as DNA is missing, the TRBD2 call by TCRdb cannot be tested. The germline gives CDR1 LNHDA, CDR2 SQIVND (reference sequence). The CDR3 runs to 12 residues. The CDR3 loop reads CASMTSGNIQYF.

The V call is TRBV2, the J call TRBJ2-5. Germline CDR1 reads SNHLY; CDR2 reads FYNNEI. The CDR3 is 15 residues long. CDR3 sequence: CASGGAGGYQETQYF.

This CDR3 is CASSFRSGAPYGYTF. The rearrangement links TRBV6-5 to TRBJ1-2; the TCRdb call, TRBD1, lacks DNA for checking. Germline V gene data show CDR1 as MNHEY and CDR2 as SVGAGI. The CDR3 is 15 residues long.

CDR3 sequence: CASSLSAGGSTDTQYF. This chain uses TRBV7-8 with TRBJ2-3; TCRdb indicates TRBD2, and absent DNA this call remains unverified. The germline V gene encodes CDR1 SGHVS and CDR2 FQNEAQ. The CDR3 has 16 residues.

CDR3 amino acids: CSAPDSGRAGEQFF. The chain joins TRBV20-1 to TRBJ2-1; TCRdb gives TRBD2 as the D gene, but with no DNA this cannot be confirmed. This CDR3 has 14 amino acids. Germline V gene lookup returns CDR1 DFQATT and CDR2 SNEGSKA (reference sequence).

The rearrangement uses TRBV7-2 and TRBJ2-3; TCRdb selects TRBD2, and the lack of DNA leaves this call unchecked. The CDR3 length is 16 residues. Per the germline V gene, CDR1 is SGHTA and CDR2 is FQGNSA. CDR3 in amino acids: CASSLGTSGSWDTQYF.

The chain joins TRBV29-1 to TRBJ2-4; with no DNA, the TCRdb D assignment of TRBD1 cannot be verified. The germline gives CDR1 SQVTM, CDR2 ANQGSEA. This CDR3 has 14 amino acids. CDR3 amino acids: CSVSTGLAKNIQYF.

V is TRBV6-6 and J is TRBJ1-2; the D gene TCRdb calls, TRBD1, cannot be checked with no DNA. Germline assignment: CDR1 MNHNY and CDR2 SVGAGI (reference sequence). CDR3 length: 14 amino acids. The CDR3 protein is CASSWDREDNGHTF.

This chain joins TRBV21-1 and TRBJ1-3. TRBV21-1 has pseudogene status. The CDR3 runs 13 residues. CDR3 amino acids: CASSETAGNTIYF.

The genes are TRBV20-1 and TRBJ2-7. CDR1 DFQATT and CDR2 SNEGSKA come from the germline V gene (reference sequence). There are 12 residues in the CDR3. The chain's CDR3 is CSARASGYEQYF.

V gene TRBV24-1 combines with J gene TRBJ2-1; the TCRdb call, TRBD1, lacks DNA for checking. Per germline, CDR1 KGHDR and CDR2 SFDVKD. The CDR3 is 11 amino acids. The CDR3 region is CATGTSNEQFF.

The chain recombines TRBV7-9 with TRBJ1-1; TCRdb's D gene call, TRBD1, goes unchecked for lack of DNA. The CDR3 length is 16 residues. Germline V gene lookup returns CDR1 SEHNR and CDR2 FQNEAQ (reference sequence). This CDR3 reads CASSLFGGGVNTEAFF. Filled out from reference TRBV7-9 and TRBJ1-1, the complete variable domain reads DTGVSQNPRHKITKRGQNVTFRCDPISEHNRLYWYRQTLGQGPEFLTYFQNEAQLEKSRLLSDRFSAERPKGSFSTLEIQRTEQGDSAMYLCASSLFGGGVNTEAFFGQGTRLTVV.